Each of the 18 T cell receptor beta chains below was sequenced from the same sample in a study of cytomegalovirus exposure and HLA in healthy donors. Amplification used 60 Vbeta primers and 13 Jbeta primers. Clones were sequenced by immunoSEQ multiplex PCR, and TCRdb holds only the in-frame ones, with some missing. The sample has more than 150,000 clones; approximately 81% are singletons. The specimen sequenced was PBMCs. The receptors were sampled from a man in his fifties in good health and CMV-seronegative.

The genes are TRBV5-6 and TRBJ1-6; weak D call: TRBD1 (6 bases). From germline, CDR1 is SGHDT and CDR2 YYEEEE. CDR3 length equals 15 residues. The ends were cut back, 4 bases at V and 8 bases at J, with 16 bases in the middle. The CDR3 DNA reads TGTGCCAGCAGCCTCGGGGGGGGCTTTGATTCACCCCTCCACTTT. Its translation: CASSLGGGFDSPLHF.

The chain links TRBV10-3 to TRBJ2-1, with TRBD2 matching 10 bases. CDR3 size: 15 residues. Trimming removed 0 bases from V and 5 bases from J; junction bases left unmatched: 1. Germline CDR1 ENHRY, CDR2 SYGVKD. The chain's CDR3 is CAISESSGGNNEQFF. The CDR3 nucleotides read TGTGCCATCAGTGAGTCTAGCGGGGGGAACAATGAGCAGTTCTTC.

This rearrangement joins TRBV15 to TRBJ2-7; 14 bases map to TRBD2. Germline CDR1 LNHNV, CDR2 YYDKDF (reference sequence). This CDR3 is 14 amino acids long. The V segment lost 11 bases and the J segment 4 bases; nucleotides outside the gene matches: 7. The chain's CDR3 is CASRLAGGPYEQYF. CDR3 coding DNA: TGTGCCTCCCGACTAGCGGGGGGGCCTTACGAGCAGTACTTC.

This clone is a singleton in its sample. The chain recombines TRBV18 with TRBJ1-1; possibly TRBD1 for D (6 bases). The germline gives CDR1 KGHSH, CDR2 LQKENI. The CDR3 runs to 15 residues. Trimming shortened V by 6 bases and J by 5 bases, and 19 bases separated the two germline ends. CDR3 bases: TGTGCCAGCTCGGCAGGGGCTGCAGGGCTAACTGAAGCTTTCTTT. Translating gives CASSAGAAGLTEAFF. The full variable domain, completed using reference TRBV18 and TRBJ1-1, is NAGVMQNPRHLVRRRGQEARLRCSPMKGHSHVYWYRQLPEEGLKFMVYLQKENIIDESGMPKERFSAEFPKEGPSILRIQQVVRGDSAAYFCASSAGAAGLTEAFFGQGTRLTVV.

The V gene is TRBV5-5, the J gene TRBJ2-5; tentatively, D is TRBD1 (6 bases). The CDR3 has 15 amino acids. Germline-derived CDR1 and CDR2 are SGHKS and YYEKEE (reference sequence). V lost 0 bases, J lost 5 bases, and 14 bases lay in between. CDR3 loop: CASSLAQGYWETQYF. Written as DNA, the CDR3 is TGTGCCAGCAGCTTGGCGCAGGGGTACTGGGAGACCCAGTACTTC.

V usage is TRBV18 and J usage is TRBJ1-1, with D unclear. The germline V gene has CDR1 KGHSH and CDR2 LQKENI. V was shortened by 5 bases and J by 3 bases, with 10 bases between the two germline ends. There are 13 residues in the CDR3. The DNA of the CDR3 is TGTGCCAGCTCAGGAGGACTTGACACTGAAGCTTTCTTT. This translates into CASSGGLDTEAFF.

For this clone: An end of the junction does not agree with germline; a read error may underlie this. V usage is TRBV7-9 and J usage is TRBJ2-7, with TRBD1 identical over 8 bases. Germline CDR1 is SEHNR and CDR2 is FQNEAQ (reference sequence). The CDR3 runs 16 residues. The CDR3 DNA is TGTTCCAGCAGCTCACAGGGGGTACCCCCCTCCTACGAGCAGTACTTC. This translates into CSSSSQGVPPSYEQYF.

The CDR3 sequence is CASSRSRDSSSPLHF. The CDR3 DNA reads TGTGCCAGCAGTCGTTCCAGGGACAGTAGTTCACCCCTCCACTTT. The V call is TRBV7-2, the J call TRBJ1-6; the match to TRBD1 covers 7 bases. Germline trimming cut 6 bases from V and 9 bases from J; bases unmatched to any gene: 11. Per germline, CDR1 SGHTA and CDR2 FQGNSA. This CDR3 contains 15 residues.

This chain links TRBV9 with TRBJ2-2; 7 bases line up with TRBD1. The CDR3 length is 15 residues. CDR1 is SGDLS, CDR2 YYNGEE, per germline. The J segment lost 3 bases and the V segment lost 0 bases, leaving 2 bases of the junction unmatched. The CDR3 sequence: CASSVVDRHTGELFF. The CDR3, as DNA: TGTGCCAGCAGCGTAGTGGACAGGCACACCGGGGAGCTGTTTTTT.

The chain links TRBV2 to TRBJ1-2, with D hard to call. The CDR3 spans 12 residues. Trimming cost V 4 bases and J 8 bases, with 11 bases left between them. Germline CDR1 SNHLY, CDR2 FYNNEI. CDR3 loop: CASSGGNRGYTF. In DNA form, the CDR3 reads TGTGCCAGCAGTGGAGGGAATCGGGGCTACACCTTC.

The V and J genes are TRBV9 and TRBJ2-2; 8 bases are a match to TRBD2. CDR1 SGDLS and CDR2 YYNGEE come from the germline V gene. The CDR3 is 17 amino acids. V lost 3 bases, J lost 2 bases, and 9 bases stayed unmatched. The CDR3 spells CASSDPGRTSNTGELFF. The CDR3 bases are TGTGCCAGCAGCGACCCCGGGAGGACTAGCAACACCGGGGAGCTGTTTTTT.

The CDR3 DNA reads TGTGCCAGCAGCTTAGATAGTCCTGCAACTAATGAAAAACTGTTTTTT. Translated: CASSLDSPATNEKLFF. J is TRBJ1-4 and V is TRBV7-2; no clear D. The CDR3 spans 16 residues. The germline gives CDR1 SGHTA, CDR2 FQGNSA. Trimming removed 1 base from V and 0 bases from J, with 9 bases in between.

The chain uses TRBV29-1 and TRBJ1-2, with D hard to call. Germline-derived CDR1 and CDR2 are SQVTM and ANQGSEA. The V and J ends lost 5 bases and 7 bases respectively, with 14 bases between them. The CDR3 loop spans 12 amino acids. The CDR3 region is CSVTHGGGGYTF. The DNA for the CDR3 is TGCAGCGTTACACACGGCGGAGGTGGCTACACCTTC.

The V call is TRBV5-4, the J call TRBJ2-7, with a possible D match to TRBD2 (7 bases). The CDR3 has 14 amino acids. The germline CDR1 and CDR2 sequences are SGHNT and YYREEE (reference sequence). Trimming took 0 bases from V and 3 from J, leaving 10 bases between them. In DNA form, the CDR3 reads TGTGCCAGCAGCTTGGAGGGGGGGGACTACGAGCAGTACTTC. Translation gives CASSLEGGDYEQYF. Filled out from reference TRBV5-4 and TRBJ2-7, the complete variable domain reads ETGVTQSPTHLIKTRGQQVTLRCSSQSGHNTVSWYQQALGQGPQFIFQYYREEENGRGNFPPRFSGLQFPNYSSELNVNALELDDSALYLCASSLEGGDYEQYFGPGTRLTVT.

V gene TRBV4-3 combines with J gene TRBJ2-7; 11 bases fit TRBD2. Per the germline V gene, CDR1 is LGHNA and CDR2 is YSLEER. V was clipped by 1 base and J by 2 bases; unmatched bases: 1. This CDR3 region has 15 residues. CDR3 bases: TGCGCCAGCAGCCAAGCTAGCGGGGGGACCTACGAGCAGTACTTC. This sequence encodes CASSQASGGTYEQYF.

The chain carries TRBV7-2 and TRBJ2-2; 7 nucleotides align to TRBD1. The germline V gene encodes CDR1 SGHTA and CDR2 FQGNSA. J was trimmed by 2 bases and V by 5 bases; bases with no gene match: 5. This CDR3 is 15 amino acids long. As DNA, the CDR3 is TGTGCCAGCAGCGCCAGGGACAGAAACACCGGGGAGCTGTTTTTT. It specifies CASSARDRNTGELFF.

V is TRBV7-2 and J is TRBJ2-3; D call uncertain. Trimming removed 5 bases from V and 5 bases from J, with 8 bases in between. CDR1 and CDR2 (germline): SGHTA, FQGNSA. The CDR3 consists of 12 residues. The CDR3 DNA follows: TGTGCCAGCAGCCTTGGAGAAGATACGCAGTATTTT. Encoded protein: CASSLGEDTQYF.

V usage is TRBV6-5 and J usage is TRBJ1-5, with 10 bases that match TRBD1. The trim removed 5 bases at V and 7 bases at J, leaving 8 bases unmatched. In germline, CDR1 is MNHEY, CDR2 SVGAGI. This CDR3 region has 15 residues. The CDR3 loop is CASSPGQGIRQPQHF. The CDR3 DNA is TGTGCCAGCAGTCCGGGACAGGGGATTCGGCAGCCCCAGCATTTT.